Given below is one T cell receptor beta chain in context. Its antigen is unidentified. The data stem from a study of cytomegalovirus exposure and HLA in healthy donors. Donors showed nominal health when sampled, although they likely had unrecorded immune exposures. Amplification used 60 Vbeta primers and 13 Jbeta primers. Repertoires were generated with immunoSEQ multiplex PCR, while TCRdb's copy carries only in-frame clones and drops some. This table holds tens of thousands of clones, 81% found once. Study-wide results and caveats: No immune exposure information besides CMV serostatus was available.

This CDR3 comprises 12 residues. Germline-derived CDR1 and CDR2 are WSHSY and SAAADI. V shed 10 bases, J shed 4 bases, and the junction held 4 bases outside the gene matches. Sequenced material: PBMCs. The TCR was taken from a woman aged 25-40 years in good health and CMV-seronegative. J is TRBJ2-7 and V is TRBV10-2, with TRBD1 matching over 10 bases. The CDR3 here is CATQDRGYEQYF. For the CDR3, the DNA is TGCGCCACCCAGGACAGGGGGTACGAGCAGTACTTC.